The next 15 T cell receptor beta chains were all read from a single sample in a study of read filtering for tumor transcriptome and immune sequencing. This library used roughly 430 ng RNA and molecular barcoded adaptors spanning alpha/delta and beta/gamma chains. TCRdb called the reads again in MiXCR, with one record for every CDR3 protein. This table has tens of thousands of distinct CDR3 sequences, approximately 15% appearing once. The sequenced material came from a population of CD138-negative cells sorted from bone marrow. These receptors were taken from a donor at least 40 years old with multiple myeloma.

The chain employs TRBV27 and TRBJ2-1; 9 positions match TRBD2. Germline-derived CDR1 and CDR2 are MNHEY and SMNVEV (reference sequence). Trimming took 5 bases from V and 4 from J; bases not matched to a gene: 9. The CDR3 sequence is 16 residues long. CDR3 coding DNA: TGTGCCAGCAGTACCCGACTAGCGGAGGAATACAATGAGCAGTTCTTC. Amino acids: CASSTRLAEEYNEQFF.

On this clonotype itself: A much bigger clone sits one base away, suggesting this may be a read error. A read error is likely, as this CDR3 ends without the conserved phenylalanine or tryptophan. CDR3 sequence: CASSATGSYEQYL. The CDR3, as DNA: TGTGCCAGCAGCGCGACAGGTTCCTACGAGCAGTACCTC. The chain uses TRBV27 and TRBJ2-7; possible D gene TRBD1, 6 bases. The CDR3 extends over 13 amino acids. Trimming stripped 6 bases from V and 1 base from J, with 10 bases between. Germline CDR1 and CDR2: MNHEY and SMNVEV (reference sequence).

In this sample, this clonotype turned up many times. This chain joins TRBV20-1 and TRBJ2-1, with a possible D match to TRBD2 (6 bases). Trimming shortened V by 0 bases and J by 4 bases, and 16 bases separated the two germline ends. CDR1 and CDR2 from the germline V gene are DFQATT and SNEGSKA (reference sequence). The CDR3 extends over 16 amino acids. CDR3 in amino acids: CSARDSRTNRYNEQFF. CDR3 DNA: TGCAGTGCTAGAGATTCTAGGACTAACCGATACAATGAGCAGTTCTTC.

By share, this clonotype counts as medium-sized (0.01 to 0.1%). This chain links TRBV12-3 or TRBV12-4 with TRBJ1-5; D ambiguous. The CDR3 loop spans 14 amino acids. The V gene lost 6 bases and the J gene lost 7 bases, with 16 bases spanning the gap. This CDR3 reads CASSPGGVGQPQHF. Here the CDR3 DNA reads TGTGCCAGCAGCCCTGGCGGAGTCGGGCAGCCCCAGCATTTT.

This chain uses TRBV6-2 or TRBV6-3 with TRBJ2-1; TRBD2 matches 8 bases. The germline gives CDR1 MNHEY, CDR2 SVGEGT. The CDR3 loop spans 13 amino acids. V dropped 5 bases and J dropped 6; count of bases not matched to a gene: 3. The CDR3 bases are TGTGCCAGCAGTATTGGGACTAGCAATGAGCAGTTCTTC. Translating it yields CASSIGTSNEQFF.

The sample holds many counts of this clonotype. The chain recombines TRBV27 with TRBJ2-3; D remains ambiguous. V lost 3 bases to trimming and J lost 2 bases, with 6 bases between them. The germline V gene encodes CDR1 MNHEY and CDR2 SMNVEV (reference sequence). This CDR3 has 13 amino acids. This chain's CDR3 is CASSFPATDTQYF. The CDR3 DNA is TGTGCCAGCAGTTTCCCAGCCACAGATACGCAGTATTTT.

This clonotype was detected ten times or more. This sequence joins TRBV13 and TRBJ2-1; 11 bases are a match to TRBD2. Trimming took 4 bases from V and 0 from J; bases not matched to a gene: 5. The CDR3 consists of 17 residues. Per the germline V gene, CDR1 is PRHDT and CDR2 is FYEKMQ (reference sequence). The CDR3 loop reads CASSSGLAGHSYNEQFF. DNA for the CDR3: TGTGCCAGCAGCTCCGGACTAGCGGGCCACTCCTACAATGAGCAGTTCTTC.

Many counts were recorded for this clonotype. The rearrangement links TRBV11-3 to TRBJ2-1, with 10 positions matching TRBD2. In germline, CDR1 is SGHNT, CDR2 YENEEA. This CDR3 region has 15 residues. V shed 5 bases, J shed 4 bases, and the junction held 5 bases outside the gene matches. In DNA form, the CDR3 reads TGTGCCAGCAGCGTAGCGGGAGGACGTTACAATGAGCAGTTCTTC. This translates into CASSVAGGRYNEQFF.

This clonotype was detected many times. V and J are TRBV12-3 or TRBV12-4 and TRBJ1-1; D gene unclear. The CDR3 runs to 13 residues. V was cut by 2 bases and J by 1 base, with 5 bases left in between. The CDR3 DNA sequence: TGTGCCAGCAGTTTATCAGGGAACACTGAAGCTTTCTTT. This gives the protein CASSLSGNTEAFF.

This clonotype was counted at least ten times. The chain combines TRBV11-2 with TRBJ2-5; TRBD2 matches at 8 bases. The CDR3 length is 15 residues. Germline assignment: CDR1 SGHAT and CDR2 FQNNGV. V lost 5 bases and J lost 5; bases outside the gene matches: 10. The CDR3, as DNA: TGTGCCAGCAGCACGGGACTAGGGACCACGGAGACCCAGTACTTC. Translating gives CASSTGLGTTETQYF.

The chain carries TRBV29-1 and TRBJ1-1; D ambiguous. The CDR3 has 13 residues. Trimming pared 4 bases from V and 0 bases from J, leaving 9 bases between. In germline, CDR1 is SQVTM, CDR2 ANQGSEA. CDR3 nucleotide sequence: TGCAGCGTTGTGGGCAGGATGAACACTGAAGCTTTCTTT. Amino acids: CSVVGRMNTEAFF.

The chain links TRBV5-1 to TRBJ2-5; D gene ambiguous. Trimming removed 0 bases from V and 5 bases from J, with 11 bases in between. The CDR3 is 14 amino acids. Germline loops: CDR1 SGHRS, CDR2 YFSETQ. The CDR3 region has the DNA TGCGCCAGCAGCTTGGCCGCGAGCAAGGAGACCCAGTACTTC. Amino acid sequence: CASSLAASKETQYF.

This clonotype was seen repeatedly, ten times or more. The chain uses TRBV7-2 and TRBJ2-5; D remains unclear. The CDR3 sequence is 16 residues long. From germline, CDR1 is SGHTA and CDR2 FQGNSA. Between the trimmed V and J ends, which lost 5 bases and 1 base, there was a span of 17 bases. The DNA for the CDR3 is TGTGCCAGCAGCCCCGAGCTGGTGCTGACCCAAGAGACCCAGTACTTC. It codes for CASSPELVLTQETQYF.

V is TRBV28 and J is TRBJ1-1; D is perhaps TRBD1 (5 bases). The CDR3 is 15 residues long. The germline CDR1 and CDR2 sequences are MDHEN and SYDVKM. The ends were cut back, 0 bases at V and 5 bases at J, with 13 bases in the middle. The CDR3 region is CASSLWGGGGTEAFF. The CDR3 coding sequence is TGTGCCAGCAGTTTATGGGGGGGAGGTGGTACTGAAGCTTTCTTT.

There are many counts of this clonotype. The J gene is TRBJ2-7, the V gene TRBV5-1, with D perhaps TRBD2 (7 bases). This CDR3 region has 14 residues. The germline gives CDR1 SGHRS, CDR2 YFSETQ. V was shortened by 1 base and J by 2 bases, with 10 bases between the two germline ends. The CDR3 coding sequence is TGCGCCAGCAGCTTGTTAGGGGGGGCCTACGAGCAGTACTTC. Encoded protein: CASSLLGGAYEQYF.